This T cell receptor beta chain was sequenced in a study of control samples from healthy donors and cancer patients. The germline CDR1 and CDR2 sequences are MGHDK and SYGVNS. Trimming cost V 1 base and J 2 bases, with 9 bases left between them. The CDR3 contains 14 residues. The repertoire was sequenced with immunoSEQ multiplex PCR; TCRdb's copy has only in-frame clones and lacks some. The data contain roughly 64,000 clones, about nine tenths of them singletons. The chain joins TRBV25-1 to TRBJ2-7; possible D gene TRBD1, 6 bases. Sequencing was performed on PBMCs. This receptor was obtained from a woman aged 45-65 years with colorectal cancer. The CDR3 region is CASSESGVAYEQYF. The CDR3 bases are TGTGCCAGCAGTGAATCAGGGGTGGCCTACGAGCAGTACTTC.